Shown below are 30 T cell receptor beta chains from a single sample sequenced in a study of CD8 T cell repertoires and HIV-1 epitope variants. The table came from immunoSEQ multiplex PCR; TCRdb's copy has only in-frame clones and leaves some out. This table holds 3,000 to 4,000 clones, roughly three fifths found once. For these TCRs, the target antigens are not known. The specimen was cultured CD8+ T cells derived from PBMCs. These receptors all come from a male donor with HIV.

The V and J genes are TRBV2 and TRBJ2-2; D unclear. V was trimmed by 3 bases and J by 1 base, leaving 6 bases between them. The CDR3 extends over 14 amino acids. Germline CDR1 and CDR2: SNHLY and FYNNEI. The CDR3: CASSDRLNTGELFF. In DNA, the CDR3 is TGTGCCAGCAGTGACAGATTGAACACCGGGGAGCTGTTTTTT.

The chain carries TRBV28 and TRBJ2-7, with 13 bases that match TRBD2. Germline CDR1 and CDR2: MDHEN and SYDVKM. The CDR3 spans 18 residues. The V gene end was trimmed by 3 bases and the J gene end by 5 bases; junction bases not matched to a gene: 13. Here the CDR3 reads CASSLSPLLAGGTDEQYF. In nucleotides, the CDR3 is TGTGCCAGCAGTTTGTCCCCACTACTAGCGGGAGGGACGGACGAGCAGTACTTC.

This chain joins TRBV5-3 and TRBJ1-4, with TRBD1 matching 9 bases. TRBV5-3 is classed as an ORF, of uncertain function. The CDR3 spans 15 residues. Trimming removed 9 bases from V and 2 bases from J; junction bases left unmatched: 8. The CDR3 nucleotides are TGTGCCAACGGAACAGGGGGCATGACTAATGAAAAACTGTTTTTT. It codes for CANGTGGMTNEKLFF.

This chain links TRBV6-5 with TRBJ1-1; weak D call: TRBD1 (5 bases). This CDR3 has 14 amino acids. The V end lost 7 bases, the J end lost 5 bases, and 17 bases lay between the germline ends. The V gene's germline CDR1 is MNHEY and CDR2 SVGAGI. The CDR3 loop is CASNPVKEGTEAFF. The CDR3, as DNA: TGTGCCAGCAACCCAGTAAAGGAGGGGACTGAAGCTTTCTTT.

This chain connects TRBV9 to TRBJ2-3; TRBD1 matches at 8 bases. Per germline, CDR1 SGDLS and CDR2 YYNGEE. This CDR3 contains 16 residues. V shed 3 bases and J 3 bases; nucleotides not matched to a gene: 9. The CDR3 DNA follows: TGTGCCAGCAGCGCCCGACAGGGGATGGGGACAGATACGCAGTATTTT. This codes for CASSARQGMGTDTQYF.

The table lists this clone with a count of one. This sequence joins TRBV5-4 and TRBJ2-1; D tentatively reads TRBD1 or TRBD2 (5 bases each). Germline V CDR1 and CDR2: SGHNT, YYREEE (reference sequence). There are 17 residues in the CDR3. The V end was cut by 4 bases, the J end by 5 bases, with 22 bases between. CDR3 coding DNA: TGTGCCAGCAGCCCCCAGGGTGGACTCCCCGCCGACAATGAGCAGTTCTTC. The encoded protein is CASSPQGGLPADNEQFF.

V gene TRBV11-2 combines with J gene TRBJ1-1; D remains unclear. This CDR3 is 13 amino acids long. The germline V gene has CDR1 SGHAT and CDR2 FQNNGV. Trimming cost V 7 bases and J 1 base, with 10 bases left between them. CDR3 DNA sequence: TGTGCCAGCACTCGACCTGAGAACACTGAAGCTTTCTTT. Amino acid sequence: CASTRPENTEAFF. The full variable domain, rest sourced from reference TRBV11-2 and TRBJ1-1, is EAGVAQSPRYKIIEKRQSVAFWCNPISGHATLYWYQQILGQGPKLLIQFQNNGVVDDSQLPKDRFSAERLKGVDSTLKIQPAKLEDSAVYLCASTRPENTEAFFGQGTRLTVV.

This clone has a handful of counts. The rearrangement joins TRBV19 to TRBJ2-7, with 7 positions matching TRBD1. CDR1 and CDR2 (germline): LNHDA, SQIVND (reference sequence). The length of the CDR3 is 16 residues. Trimming at V came to 5 bases and at J to 0 bases, leaving 10 bases not matched to a gene. This CDR3 reads CASSLVRDSDSYEQYF. The CDR3 DNA reads TGTGCCAGTAGTTTAGTCCGGGACAGCGACTCCTACGAGCAGTACTTC.

V is TRBV29-1 and J is TRBJ2-7; either TRBD1 or TRBD2 may fit D (5 bases each). CDR3 size: 14 residues. Germline assignment: CDR1 SQVTM and CDR2 ANQGSEA. V was shortened by 0 bases and J by 2 bases, with 11 bases between the two germline ends. The CDR3 spells CSVEDRDGTYEQYF. The CDR3 DNA reads TGCAGCGTTGAAGATCGGGACGGGACCTACGAGCAGTACTTC.

The chain links TRBV16 to TRBJ1-2; 7 bases map to TRBD1. Germline values: CDR1 KGHSY, CDR2 FQNENV. Trimming cost V 4 bases and J 8 bases; bases outside gene matches: 7. The CDR3 spans 13 residues. CDR3 nucleotide sequence: TGTGCCAGCAGCCTCGGGACAGCCTCGGGCTACACCTTC. Protein: CASSLGTASGYTF. The entire variable domain, with the rest obtained from reference TRBV16 and TRBJ1-2, is as follows: GEEVAQTPKHLVRGEGQKAKLYCAPIKGHSYVFWYQQVLKNEFKFLISFQNENVFDETGMPKERFSAKCLPNSPCSLEIQATKLEDSAVYFCASSLGTASGYTFGSGTRLTVV.

The chain uses TRBV5-5 and TRBJ1-1, with D unresolved. CDR1 is SGHKS and CDR2 is YYEKEE in the germline V gene (reference sequence). The CDR3 covers 13 residues. Trimming took off 0 bases at V and 3 bases at J, with 6 bases between the two ends. CDR3 residues: CASSLGVYTEAFF. The CDR3 DNA follows: TGTGCCAGCAGCTTGGGGGTATACACTGAAGCTTTCTTT.

The rearrangement links TRBV2 to TRBJ2-5, with D perhaps assigned TRBD1 or TRBD2 (6 bases each). The CDR3 has 14 residues. Germline lookup yields CDR1 SNHLY and CDR2 FYNNEI. V lost 6 bases and J 5 bases, leaving 16 bases between the germline ends. CDR3 DNA: TGTGCCAGCAGGGGCTTCACAGGGAGGGAGACCCAGTACTTC. Amino acids: CASRGFTGRETQYF. Complete variable domain (other parts from reference TRBV2 and TRBJ2-5): EPEVTQTPSHQVTQMGQEVILRCVPISNHLYFYWYRQILGQKVEFLVSFYNNEISEKSEIFDDQFSVERPDGSNFTLKIRSTKLEDSAMYFCASRGFTGRETQYFGPGTRLLVL.

The gene calls are TRBV28 and TRBJ1-2; possible D gene TRBD1, 5 bases. The CDR3 length is 16 residues. Germline V gene lookup returns CDR1 MDHEN and CDR2 SYDVKM. The germline V and J ends were trimmed by 5 bases and 1 base, with 17 bases remaining between them. For the CDR3, the DNA is TGTGCCAGCAGTCTGGACCCGACAGATTTTAACTATGGCTACACCTTC. This sequence encodes CASSLDPTDFNYGYTF.

The CDR3 here is CASSLGNTGELFF. For the CDR3, the DNA is TGTGCCAGCAGCTTAGGAAACACCGGGGAGCTGTTTTTT. J is TRBJ2-2 and V is TRBV7-9, with D unclear. The CDR3 covers 13 residues. Trimming removed 1 base at V and 2 bases at J, with 2 bases between. Germline V CDR1 and CDR2: SEHNR, FQNEAQ (reference sequence).

The chain combines TRBV28 with TRBJ1-3, with 7 bases fitting TRBD1. Germline loops: CDR1 MDHEN, CDR2 SYDVKM. This CDR3 has 15 residues. V gave up 6 bases and J gave up 4 bases; unmatched junction bases: 9. The CDR3 sequence: CASSPPTGTGNTIYF. Written as DNA, the CDR3 is TGTGCCAGCAGCCCGCCGACAGGGACAGGAAACACCATATATTTT.

V is TRBV6-1 and J is TRBJ2-7; D possibly corresponds to TRBD1 (6 bases). Between the trimmed V and J ends, which lost 7 bases and 7 bases, there was a span of 17 bases. The length of the CDR3 is 13 residues. The germline CDR1 and CDR2 sequences are MNHNS and SASEGT. As DNA, the CDR3 is TGTGCCAGCAACAGGGTAGACTCGTGGGAGCAGTACTTC. It translates to CASNRVDSWEQYF.

V and J are TRBV4-2 and TRBJ2-7, with TRBD2 as a possible D gene (7 bases). The V end lost 0 bases, the J end lost 2 bases, and 14 bases lay between the germline ends. Germline V gives CDR1 LGHNA, CDR2 YNFKEQ. The CDR3 covers 16 residues. In nucleotides, the CDR3 is TGTGCCAGCAGCCAAGATGGGAGGGGGGCCGCCTACGAGCAGTACTTC. Translating gives CASSQDGRGAAYEQYF.

The rearrangement uses TRBV7-9 and TRBJ2-5; weak D call: TRBD2 (6 bases). Trimming stripped 4 bases from V and 5 bases from J, with 14 bases between. This CDR3 is 14 amino acids long. CDR1 and CDR2 (germline): SEHNR, FQNEAQ (reference sequence). In DNA, the CDR3 is TGTGCCAGCAGCTATGGGGGACTTGCGGAGACCCAGTACTTC. Translated: CASSYGGLAETQYF.

This clone has only a few counts. The gene calls are TRBV19 and TRBJ2-1, with 10 bases lining up with TRBD2. Germline V lookup: CDR1 LNHDA, CDR2 SQIVND (reference sequence). Trimming took 7 bases from V and 7 from J; bases not matched to a gene: 10. The CDR3 covers 15 residues. CDR3 nucleotide sequence: TGTGCCAGTACAATGGGAGCGGGAGGGCGGAATGAGCAGTTCTTC. Translated: CASTMGAGGRNEQFF.

The genes are TRBV5-1 and TRBJ2-7; D is unresolved. The CDR3 sequence is 15 residues long. The germline V and J ends were trimmed by 0 bases and 0 bases, with 10 bases remaining between them. CDR1 is SGHRS and CDR2 is YFSETQ in the germline V gene. CDR3 amino acids: CASSLEVVSSYEQYF. CDR3 nucleotides: TGCGCCAGCAGCTTGGAGGTCGTTTCCTCCTACGAGCAGTACTTC.

The chain has TRBV28 and TRBJ2-3; 9 bases fit TRBD1. After removal of 2 bases from V and 4 bases from J, the junction contained 10 bases not matched to a gene. In germline, CDR1 is MDHEN, CDR2 SYDVKM. The CDR3 sequence is 17 residues long. The CDR3 bases are TGTGCCAGCAGTTTAAACAGGGGGCTGGGGTTTTCAGATACGCAGTATTTT. This sequence encodes CASSLNRGLGFSDTQYF.

The chain combines TRBV6-5 with TRBJ2-1, with 9 bases fitting TRBD1. CDR3 length: 15 residues. Germline V gene lookup returns CDR1 MNHEY and CDR2 SVGAGI. The junction had 7 bases not matched to a gene; V was cut back by 3 bases and J by 7 bases. Written as DNA, the CDR3 is TGTGCCAGCAGTTATCCCGGGACAGGGCGGAATGAGCAGTTCTTC. Residues: CASSYPGTGRNEQFF.

The V and J genes are TRBV30 and TRBJ1-1; no clear D gene. Germline values: CDR1 GTSNPN, CDR2 SVGIG (reference sequence). The CDR3 spans 11 residues. Between the trimmed V and J ends, which lost 1 base and 4 bases, there was a span of 4 bases. CDR3 coding DNA: TGTGCCTGGAGTGGTTCCACTGAAGCTTTCTTT. As protein: CAWSGSTEAFF.

The rearrangement joins TRBV28 to TRBJ2-7; D remains unclear. Germline CDR1 and CDR2: MDHEN and SYDVKM. The germline V and J ends were trimmed by 3 bases and 4 bases, with 19 bases remaining between them. The CDR3 contains 16 residues. CDR3 nucleotide sequence: TGTGCCAGCAGTTTCCCCGGGCATCATCCCTTTTACGAGCAGTACTTC. Its translation is CASSFPGHHPFYEQYF.

This clone was observed a handful of times. The CDR3 bases are TGTGCCAGCAGTTTCGTATCAGGGACCGACGAGCAGTACTTC. Translated: CASSFVSGTDEQYF. The chain joins TRBV28 to TRBJ2-7; D might be TRBD1 or TRBD2, each matching 5 bases. The CDR3 covers 14 residues. Germline values: CDR1 MDHEN, CDR2 SYDVKM. The germline V and J ends were trimmed by 3 bases and 5 bases, with 14 bases remaining between them.

The J gene is TRBJ2-7, the V gene TRBV5-6, with D possibly being TRBD2 (6 bases). CDR1 is SGHDT, CDR2 YYEEEE, per germline. The CDR3 spans 14 residues. The V end was cut by 5 bases, the J end by 3 bases, with 15 bases between. CDR3 coding DNA: TGTGCCAGCAGGCTAGGGGAGGATCACTACGAGCAGTACTTC. This sequence encodes CASRLGEDHYEQYF.

V and J are TRBV18 and TRBJ2-5, with D uncertain. This CDR3 contains 18 residues. CDR1 and CDR2 (germline): KGHSH, LQKENI. V was pared by 0 bases and J by 0 bases, with 17 bases between. The CDR3 DNA reads TGTGCCAGCTCACCACCGCAGGCAGGACCGCTTTACCAAGAGACCCAGTACTTC. This gives the protein CASSPPQAGPLYQETQYF.

In DNA form, the CDR3 reads TGTGCCAGCAAGATAACAGGGGACACTGAAGCTTTCTTT. Protein sequence: CASKITGDTEAFF. The chain couples TRBV7-9 to TRBJ1-1; 7 bases are a match to TRBD1. Germline CDR1 reads SEHNR; CDR2 reads FQNEAQ (reference sequence). The junction had 5 bases not matched to a gene; V was cut back by 7 bases and J by 3 bases. This CDR3 is 13 amino acids long. Complete variable domain (other parts from reference TRBV7-9 and TRBJ1-1): DTGVSQNPRHKITKRGQNVTFRCDPISEHNRLYWYRQTLGQGPEFLTYFQNEAQLEKSRLLSDRFSAERPKGSFSTLEIQRTEQGDSAMYLCASKITGDTEAFFGQGTRLTVV.

The gene calls are TRBV19 and TRBJ2-5; TRBD1 matches at 7 bases. The germline V gene has CDR1 LNHDA and CDR2 SQIVND (reference sequence). V dropped 3 bases and J dropped 5; count of bases not matched to a gene: 6. The CDR3 sequence is 14 residues long. The CDR3 here is CASSIRQGSETQYF. CDR3 sequence (DNA): TGTGCCAGTAGTATTAGACAGGGTTCGGAGACCCAGTACTTC.

V usage is TRBV7-9 and J usage is TRBJ2-4, with D possibly TRBD1 on 6 matching bases. Germline V gene lookup returns CDR1 SEHNR and CDR2 FQNEAQ (reference sequence). V was shortened by 1 base and J by 8 bases, with 15 bases between the two germline ends. The CDR3 length is 15 residues. DNA for the CDR3: TGTGCCAGCAGCTTAGGGATACAGGGACGATACATTCAGTACTTC. Translated, it gives CASSLGIQGRYIQYF.